Below, 3 T cell receptor beta chains from the same sample are listed, as sequenced in a study of Japanese encephalitis immunity and Zika vaccine responses. Peptide pools at approximately 1 ug/mL each stimulated CFSE-labeled PBMCs over an approximately six-day culture. Proliferating CD4 T cells were sorted unfixed as live CD56-CD19-CD16-CD3+CD4+ CFSE-low cells. A single record per CDR3 protein comes from TCRdb applying MiXCR to the 5' RACE reads. The table shows 600 or so distinct CDR3 sequences, with 2% occurring only once. This sample comprised antigen-activated CD4+ T cells from blood, cultured, obtained during a Zika inactivated vaccine study. These receptor sequences come from an adult man who received an inactivated Zika virus vaccine.

This clonotype has at least ten counts. This chain joins TRBV19 and TRBJ1-2; 10 bases line up with TRBD1. CDR1 and CDR2 from the germline V gene are LNHDA and SQIVND (reference sequence). CDR3 size: 15 residues. The junction had 7 bases not matched to a gene; V was cut back by 4 bases and J by 5 bases. Written as DNA, the CDR3 is TGTGCCAGTAGTACCTCCGGGACAGGGGTTTATGGCTACACCTTC. This translates into CASSTSGTGVYGYTF.

This clonotype occurred many times. The genes are TRBV7-2 and TRBJ1-1; D not resolved. This CDR3 has 13 amino acids. Trimming stripped 1 base from V and 2 bases from J, with 5 bases between. CDR1 is SGHTA, CDR2 FQGNSA, per germline. CDR3 sequence (DNA): TGTGCCAGCAGCTTAGGGCGAAACACTGAAGCTTTCTTT. Its protein product is CASSLGRNTEAFF.

In this sample, this clonotype is medium-sized. The chain combines TRBV12-3 or TRBV12-4 with TRBJ2-3; 10 bases fit TRBD1. V lost 6 bases to trimming and J lost 1 base; unmatched junction nucleotides: 7. The CDR3 length is 16 residues. The CDR3 bases are TGTGCCAGCAGCGGTCCCGGGACAGGGGGCACAGATACGCAGTATTTT. It encodes CASSGPGTGGTDTQYF.